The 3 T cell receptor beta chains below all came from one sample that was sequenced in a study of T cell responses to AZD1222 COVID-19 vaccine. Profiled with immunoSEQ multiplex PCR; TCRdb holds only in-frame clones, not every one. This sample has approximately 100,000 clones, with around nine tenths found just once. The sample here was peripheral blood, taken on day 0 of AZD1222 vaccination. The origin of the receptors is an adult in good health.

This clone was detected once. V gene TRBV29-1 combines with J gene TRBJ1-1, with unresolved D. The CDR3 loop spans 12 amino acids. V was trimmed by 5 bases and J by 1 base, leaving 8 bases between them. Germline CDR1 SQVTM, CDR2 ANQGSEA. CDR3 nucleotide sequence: TGCAGCGTTCGACGGGAGAACACTGAAGCTTTCTTT. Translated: CSVRRENTEAFF.

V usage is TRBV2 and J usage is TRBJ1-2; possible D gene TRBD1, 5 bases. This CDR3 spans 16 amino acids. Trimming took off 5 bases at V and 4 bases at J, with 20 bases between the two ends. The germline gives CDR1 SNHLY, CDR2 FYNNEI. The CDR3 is CASSPNRDSRGYGYTF. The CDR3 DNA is TGTGCCAGCAGTCCGAACCGGGACTCAAGGGGCTATGGCTACACCTTC.

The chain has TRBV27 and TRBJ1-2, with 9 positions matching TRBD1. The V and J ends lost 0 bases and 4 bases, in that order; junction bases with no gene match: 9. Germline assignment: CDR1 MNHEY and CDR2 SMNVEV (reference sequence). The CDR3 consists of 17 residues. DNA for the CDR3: TGTGCCAGCAGTTTATCCGGGACAGGGAGTCCCGTCTATGGCTACACCTTC. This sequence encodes CASSLSGTGSPVYGYTF.